This is a list of T cell receptor beta chains from one sample in a study of T cells in Graves' hyperthyroidism and ophthalmopathy. TCRdb used MiXCR to reprocess the multiplex PCR reads, holding one entry per CDR3 protein. This table has some 620,000 distinct CDR3 sequences, 15% to 20% appearing once. Specimen: blood. The receptors originated from a woman aged 25 to 45 with Graves' hyperthyroidism. CDR3s include the opening cysteine and the closing phenylalanine or tryptophan. A D gene is named only where the DNA matches it firmly. Size is stated for part of the rows, as once, few or many counts, or as a class when the clone is expanded.

j_call v_call clone_size d_call cdr3_aa cdr3_nt
TRBJ1-5 TRBV4-1 few . CASSQAGTLSNQPQHF TGCGCCAGCAGCCAAGCCGGGACACTTAGCAATCAGCCCCAGCATTTT
TRBJ2-3 TRBV7-2 many TRBD1 CASSQGQGSVVQYF TGTGCCAGCAGCCAGGGACAGGGGAGTGTCGTGCAGTATTTT
TRBJ2-2 TRBV12-3/TRBV12-4 many TRBD2 CASRSEQGLAGGTGELFF TGTGCCAGCAGGAGTGAACAAGGACTAGCGGGAGGTACCGGGGAGCTGTTTTTT
TRBJ2-1 TRBV4-1 . TRBD1 CASRGLGQGYNEQFF TGCGCCAGCAGGGGCCTCGGACAGGGCTACAATGAGCAGTTCTTC
TRBJ2-1 TRBV25-1 few . CASSALGAGNEQFF TGTGCCAGCAGTGCCCTGGGGGCGGGCAATGAGCAGTTCTTC
TRBJ1-1 TRBV28 many TRBD1 CASSYPRTGASTEAFF TGTGCCAGCAGTTACCCCCGGACAGGGGCTAGCACTGAAGCTTTCTTT
TRBJ2-5 TRBV3-1 many TRBD1 CASSRGTGVRETQYF TGTGCCAGCAGCCGAGGGACAGGGGTTCGGGAGACCCAGTACTTC
TRBJ2-1 TRBV5-8 many TRBD2 CASSLGVAGGPMNEQFF TGTGCCAGCAGCTTGGGAGTAGCGGGAGGGCCTATGAATGAGCAGTTCTTC
TRBJ1-2 TRBV5-6 . . CASSSGRGGQGYTF TGTGCCAGCAGCTCGGGTAGAGGGGGTCAAGGCTACACCTTC
TRBJ2-1 TRBV4-2 . . CASSRPTESYGGQFF TGTGCCAGCAGCCGACCGACGGAGAGTTACGGTGGGCAGTTCTTC
TRBJ1-4 TRBV11-2 . . CASSSQAEIGEKLFF TGTGCCAGCAGCTCCCAGGCTGAGATCGGGGAAAAACTGTTTTTT
TRBJ2-7 TRBV7-2 many . CASSFDYSYEQYF TGTGCCAGCAGCTTCGACTACTCCTACGAGCAGTACTTC
TRBJ2-5 TRBV5-6 . TRBD1 CASSAWDSRETQYF TGTGCCAGCAGCGCCTGGGACAGCCGAGAGACCCAGTACTTC
TRBJ1-1 TRBV29-1 . . CSCRQTEAFF TGCAGCTGTAGACAGACTGAAGCTTTCTTT
TRBJ1-2 TRBV3-1 . . CASSPSAKAGYTF TGTGCCAGCAGCCCTTCGGCAAAGGCAGGCTACACCTTC
TRBJ2-3 TRBV20-1 many . CSGSEDTQYF TGCAGTGGGAGTGAAGATACGCAGTATTTT
TRBJ1-5 TRBV19 few TRBD1 CASRVWQGDQPQHF TGTGCCAGTAGGGTATGGCAGGGGGACCAGCCCCAGCATTTT
TRBJ2-1 TRBV20-1 . . CSARDLQRLSAYYEQFF TGCAGTGCTAGAGATCTACAGCGTTTGAGCGCCTACTATGAGCAGTTCTTC
TRBJ1-4 TRBV11-2 . . CASSRGGSGPNEKLFF TGTGCCAGCAGCCGAGGTGGTTCGGGGCCTAATGAAAAACTGTTTTTT
TRBJ1-5 TRBV28 few . CASSPYPGDQPQHF TGTGCCAGCAGTCCTTATCCAGGGGATCAGCCCCAGCATTTT
TRBJ1-2 TRBV3-1 many . CASSQDRGDGYTF TGTGCCAGCAGCCAAGACAGGGGAGATGGCTACACCTTC
TRBJ2-7 TRBV20-1 many . CSARQGPYEQYF TGCAGTGCTAGACAGGGCCCCTACGAGCAGTACTTC
TRBJ2-1 TRBV6-1 many TRBD1 CAVISTGARLNEQFF TGTGCCGTCATAAGCACAGGGGCCAGGTTAAATGAGCAGTTCTTC
TRBJ2-5 TRBV7-8 many . CASTLDLYGSGETQYF TGTGCCAGCACCCTAGACCTTTATGGGTCCGGAGAGACCCAGTACTTC
TRBJ2-7 TRBV4-1 . . CASSRLWGSSYEHYF TGCGCCAGCAGCCGCCTTTGGGGCAGCTCCTACGAGCATTACTTC
TRBJ2-3 TRBV27 many TRBD2 CASSSPSLAGVGTDTQYF TGTGCCAGCAGTAGCCCCTCACTAGCGGGAGTAGGGACAGATACGCAGTATTTT
TRBJ2-5 TRBV5-6 many TRBD2 CASSTGLGAETQYF TGTGCCAGCAGCACGGGACTAGGGGCAGAGACCCAGTACTTC
TRBJ2-5 TRBV4-1 many . CASSQVLLRLEVPQETQYF TGCGCCAGCAGCCAAGTCCTGCTCCGGTTGGAGGTTCCCCAAGAGACCCAGTACTTC
TRBJ2-3 TRBV4-2 . . CASSQDVGTQYF TGTGCCAGCAGCCAAGATGTGGGTACGCAGTATTTT
TRBJ2-7 TRBV27 many . CASSYPYEQYF TGTGCCAGCAGTTATCCCTACGAGCAGTACTTC
TRBJ2-5 TRBV20-1 . . CSPEGQETQYF TGCAGCCCTGAGGGACAAGAGACCCAGTACTTC
TRBJ2-7 TRBV28 many . CASRTRGNPAYEQYF TGTGCCAGCAGGACCAGGGGAAATCCTGCCTACGAGCAGTACTTC
TRBJ1-1 TRBV7-2 many TRBD1 CASTLDRGREAFF TGTGCCAGCACCTTGGACAGGGGACGCGAAGCTTTCTTT
TRBJ2-1 TRBV7-2 many . CASSFRGETYNEQFF TGTGCCAGCAGCTTTCGCGGCGAGACCTACAATGAGCAGTTCTTC
TRBJ2-2 TRBV11-2 many . CASSLDPGTGELFF TGTGCCAGCAGCTTAGATCCGGGCACCGGGGAGCTGTTTTTT
TRBJ1-1 TRBV6-2/TRBV6-3 . . CASSYSWYGNTEAFF TGTGCCAGCAGTTACTCGTGGTATGGGAACACTGAAGCTTTCTTT
TRBJ2-7 TRBV6-1 . TRBD1 CASSEALPGLRGTYEQYF TGTGCCAGCAGTGAAGCCCTCCCTGGGCTCAGGGGGACGTACGAGCAGTACTTC
TRBJ2-3 TRBV5-1 few TRBD2 CASIETSGTVDTQYF TGCGCCAGCATTGAAACTAGCGGGACCGTAGATACGCAGTATTTT
TRBJ2-1 TRBV5-1 few TRBD2 CASRFGTSGSSPLF TGCGCCAGCCGATTCGGGACTAGCGGGAGCTCCCCTCTCTTC
TRBJ1-4 TRBV30 many . CACAVITNEKLFF TGTGCCTGTGCCGTTATTACTAATGAAAAACTGTTTTTT
TRBJ1-3 TRBV20-1 . . CSARDLEGTIGNTIYF TGCAGTGCTAGAGATCTGGAGGGGACGATAGGAAACACCATATATTTT
TRBJ2-1 TRBV24-1 . . CATSEAPGTLYNEQFF TGTGCCACCAGTGAGGCCCCCGGGACATTATACAATGAGCAGTTCTTC
TRBJ2-7 TRBV6-1 many TRBD2 CASSLAGAPYEQYF TGTGCCAGCAGTTTAGCGGGAGCGCCCTACGAGCAGTACTTC
TRBJ1-1 TRBV7-8 . TRBD1 CASSLEGAWTEAFF TGTGCCAGCAGCTTAGAGGGGGCCTGGACTGAAGCTTTCTTT
TRBJ2-7 TRBV27 many TRBD2 CASKGRPGTSGRTDYEQYF TGTGCCAGCAAGGGACGGCCCGGGACTAGCGGGCGAACCGACTACGAGCAGTACTTC
TRBJ2-7 TRBV3-1 few . CASSQDRAGPLTYEQYF TGTGCCAGCAGCCAAGATCGGGCAGGGCCCCTAACCTACGAGCAGTACTTC
TRBJ2-1 TRBV14 many TRBD2 CASSQVWGAGGRNEQFF TGTGCCAGCAGCCAAGTTTGGGGAGCGGGGGGGAGGAATGAGCAGTTCTTC
TRBJ1-2 TRBV12-3/TRBV12-4 many . CASSPGSHSYGYTF TGTGCCAGCAGTCCAGGGTCCCACTCCTATGGCTACACCTTC
TRBJ1-6 TRBV12-3/TRBV12-4 many TRBD1 CASSPGTGGNSPLHF TGTGCCAGCAGTCCCGGGACAGGGGGTAATTCACCCCTCCACTTT
TRBJ2-1 TRBV10-3 many TRBD2 CATGTSGRDSSYNEQFF TGTGCCACCGGGACTAGCGGGAGGGACAGCTCCTACAATGAGCAGTTCTTC
TRBJ2-1 TRBV7-3 many TRBD1 CASSTRPGGQGYNEQFF TGTGCCAGCAGCACACGCCCAGGGGGACAGGGCTACAATGAGCAGTTCTTC
TRBJ2-7 TRBV20-1 . . CSAREGYEQYF TGCAGTGCTAGAGAAGGCTACGAGCAGTACTTC
TRBJ2-7 TRBV20-1 few . CSAKQGPYEQYF TGCAGTGCTAAACAGGGCCCCTACGAGCAGTACTTC
TRBJ2-2 TRBV2 . . CASNNEEDTGELFF TGTGCCAGCAATAACGAAGAGGACACCGGGGAGCTGTTTTTT
TRBJ2-3 TRBV28 many TRBD2 CASTLSWSSGLTDTQYF TGTGCCAGCACCTTAAGTTGGTCTAGCGGGTTAACAGATACGCAGTATTTT